These 5 T cell receptor beta chains were sequenced from one sample in a study of shared T cell receptors in the human thymus. The assay was immunoSEQ multiplex PCR, and TCRdb's table has in-frame clones only and misses some. The sample contains approximately 400,000 clones, around 93% of which appear only once. The sequencing sample was made of thymocytes. These receptors all stem from a human donor.

This sequence joins TRBV4-1 and TRBJ2-1, with D maybe TRBD1 (6 bases). Germline loops: CDR1 MGHRA, CDR2 YSYEKL. The CDR3 length is 17 residues. The V end lost 4 bases, the J end lost 0 bases, and 16 bases lay between the germline ends. The CDR3 DNA reads as TGCGCCAGCAGCCCTGACAGGAGGAAAAGCTCCTACAATGAGCAGTTCTTC. Translating gives CASSPDRRKSSYNEQFF.

The V and J genes are TRBV5-1 and TRBJ2-7; TRBD1 agrees at 8 bases. This CDR3 contains 14 residues. V lost 7 bases, J lost 4 bases, and 10 bases stayed unmatched. Germline CDR1 and CDR2: SGHRS and YFSETQ. The chain's CDR3 is CASGLGQGPYEQYF. In DNA form, the CDR3 reads TGCGCCAGCGGTCTAGGACAGGGACCGTACGAGCAGTACTTC.

The J gene is TRBJ2-4, the V gene TRBV5-6; D might be TRBD1 or TRBD2, each matching 6 bases. The ends were cut back, 4 bases at V and 3 bases at J, with 14 bases in the middle. This CDR3 contains 15 residues. CDR1 and CDR2 (germline): SGHDT, YYEEEE. The CDR3 here is CASSVEQGGKNIQYF. CDR3 nucleotides: TGTGCCAGCAGCGTCGAACAGGGAGGCAAAAACATTCAGTACTTC.

J is TRBJ1-2 and V is TRBV5-1; the match to TRBD1 covers 7 bases. CDR1 is SGHRS and CDR2 is YFSETQ in the germline V gene. Germline trimming cut 4 bases from V and 0 bases from J; bases unmatched to any gene: 6. This CDR3 comprises 15 residues. CDR3 residues: CASSPGQYPNYGYTF. The CDR3 DNA sequence: TGCGCCAGCAGCCCGGGACAGTACCCTAACTATGGCTACACCTTC.

V is TRBV5-1 and J is TRBJ2-1; maybe TRBD2 (6 bases). CDR3 size: 16 residues. Trimming removed 4 bases from V and 0 bases from J, with 14 bases in between. Germline V lookup: CDR1 SGHRS, CDR2 YFSETQ. In DNA, the CDR3 is TGCGCCAGCAGCATTGGGACTGCCAGCTCCTACAATGAGCAGTTCTTC. Amino acid sequence: CASSIGTASSYNEQFF.